This TCR beta chain was recorded in a study of PD-L1 blockade in urothelial cancer. Study-wide context: Every 3 weeks, patients received intravenous atezolizumab 1,200 mg, beginning 2014. Male patients with bladder-origin urothelial cancer numbered about nine tenths of the roughly 29.

The V gene lost 2 bases and the J gene lost 3 bases, with 11 bases spanning the gap. The germline CDR1 and CDR2 sequences are MNHEY and SVGAGI. The CDR3 is 14 amino acids. The time point: peripheral blood 6 weeks after treatment start. Each PCR reaction had synthetic TCR analog templates spiked into it. Clones were sequenced by immunoSEQ multiplex PCR, and TCRdb holds only the in-frame ones, with some missing. The sample includes tens of thousands of clones, around 88% of them seen just once. As concerns this clone: Its specificity is unknown.

Points from the study as a whole: Blood clones associated with the tumor expanded more at 3 weeks in durable-benefit patients.

The chain is built from TRBV6-5 and TRBJ2-7, with a possible D match to TRBD1 (6 bases). The receptor was derived from a man between 60 and 70 years old with urothelial cancer. The input for sequencing was PBMCs, taken around atezolizumab (anti-PD-L1) treatment. CDR3 amino acids: CASSYQQGSYEQYF. CDR3 in DNA: TGTGCCAGCAGTTACCAACAGGGAAGCTACGAGCAGTACTTC.